Each of the 25 T cell receptor beta chains below was sequenced from the same sample in a study of T cells in Graves' hyperthyroidism and ophthalmopathy. The CDR3 regions of TCR beta were amplified from RNA transcripts. The TCR CDR3 was amplified in a first-round RT-PCR using the HTBI primer set. MiXCR, applied by TCRdb to the multiplex PCR reads, yields one record per CDR3 protein. The sample shows about 560,000 distinct CDR3 sequences, 16% of them seen only once. The sample taken for sequencing was blood. These receptors came from a young woman with Graves' hyperthyroidism.

As to this clonotype: A much larger clone differs by one base, so this may be a read error. Lacking the conserved final phenylalanine or tryptophan, this CDR3 likely reflects a read error. The chain uses TRBV27 and TRBJ1-2; D unclear. The germline V gene encodes CDR1 MNHEY and CDR2 SMNVEV (reference sequence). The V end lost 2 bases, the J end lost 2 bases, and 3 bases lay between the germline ends. The length of the CDR3 is 12 residues. The CDR3 loop reads CASSLPNYGYTL. The CDR3 coding sequence is TGTGCCAGCAGTTTACCAAACTATGGCTACACCCTC.

The chain has TRBV5-1 and TRBJ2-2, with TRBD2 matching over 9 bases. The germline V gene encodes CDR1 SGHRS and CDR2 YFSETQ. This CDR3 region has 17 residues. V trimming: 3 bases; J trimming: 7 bases; junction bases outside the gene matches: 13. The DNA for the CDR3 is TGCGCCAGCAGCTCCCCGGGACTAGCCCTAGGGCACGGGGAGCTGTTTTTT. This encodes CASSSPGLALGHGELFF. Combining the CDR3 with reference TRBV5-1 and TRBJ2-2 gives the whole variable domain KAGVTQTPRYLIKTRGQQVTLSCSPISGHRSVSWYQQTPGQGLQFLFEYFSETQRNKGNFPGRFSGRQFSNSRSEMNVSTLELGDSALYLCASSSPGLALGHGELFFGEGSRLTVL.

The genes are TRBV5-1 and TRBJ2-5; 8 bases are shared with TRBD1. After removal of 4 bases from V and 9 bases from J, the junction contained 11 bases not matched to a gene. Germline V gene data show CDR1 as SGHRS and CDR2 as YFSETQ. This CDR3 contains 14 residues. CDR3 amino acids: CASSEGQGLTAQYF. The CDR3 bases are TGCGCCAGCAGCGAAGGACAGGGCCTTACGGCCCAGTACTTC.

CDR3 region: CASSLRTGYTHEQYF. The DNA of the CDR3 is TGTGCCAGCAGCTTACGTACGGGGTATACCCACGAGCAGTACTTC. This sequence joins TRBV13 and TRBJ2-7; D may be TRBD2 (5 bases). V was pared by 2 bases and J by 5 bases, with 16 bases between. The germline CDR1 and CDR2 sequences are PRHDT and FYEKMQ (reference sequence). The CDR3 extends over 15 amino acids.

The rearrangement links TRBV13 to TRBJ2-7, with TRBD1 as a possible D gene (6 bases). This CDR3 is built from 15 residues. CDR1 is PRHDT and CDR2 is FYEKMQ in the germline V gene (reference sequence). V was pared by 5 bases and J by 4 bases, with 18 bases between. The CDR3 DNA follows: TGTGCCAGCAGCGGGGGCGGCAGGGAAACTTACGAGCAGTACTTC. Encoded protein: CASSGGGRETYEQYF.

This clonotype was seen many times. J is TRBJ2-3 and V is TRBV27; 11 bases map to TRBD1. The J segment lost 5 bases and the V segment lost 5 bases, leaving 9 bases of the junction unmatched. There are 16 residues in the CDR3. CDR1 MNHEY and CDR2 SMNVEV come from the germline V gene (reference sequence). The CDR3 DNA reads as TGTGCCAGCAGTCCTCTAGGGACAGGGGGAAGAGATACGCAGTATTTT. This encodes CASSPLGTGGRDTQYF.

This clonotype was recorded at least ten times. J is TRBJ1-5 and V is TRBV4-3, with 9 bases matching TRBD1. Germline V gives CDR1 LGHNA, CDR2 YSLEER. CDR3 length equals 15 residues. Germline trimming cut 4 bases from V and 3 bases from J; bases unmatched to any gene: 4. For the CDR3, the DNA is TGCGCCAGCAGCCCCTGGACAGGGGCCAATCAGCCCCAGCATTTT. Protein sequence: CASSPWTGANQPQHF.

The chain is built from TRBV6-1 and TRBJ1-1; unclear D gene. The CDR3 loop spans 14 amino acids. The germline V gene encodes CDR1 MNHNS and CDR2 SASEGT. The V end was cut by 2 bases, the J end by 3 bases, with 10 bases between. The CDR3 DNA follows: TGTGCCAGCAGTGAATGGGTAGTAGACACTGAAGCTTTCTTT. This translates into CASSEWVVDTEAFF.

A single count supports this clonotype. This sequence may be a read error, since a much larger clone differs from it by one base. The chain carries TRBV20-1 and TRBJ2-7, with TRBD1 matching 8 bases. Per germline, CDR1 DFQATT and CDR2 SNEGSKA (reference sequence). CDR3 length: 14 amino acids. The DNA of the CDR3 is TGCAGTGCTAGACACGGGACAGGCTCCCACGAGCAGTACTTC. It yields the protein CSARHGTGSHEQYF.

The rearrangement uses TRBV12-3 or TRBV12-4 and TRBJ2-7; the match to TRBD1 covers 9 bases. The CDR3 runs 14 residues. The ends lost 1 base at V and 5 bases at J; junction bases unmatched: 3. The CDR3 spells CASSLGGQGDEQYF. The CDR3 DNA sequence: TGTGCCAGCAGTTTAGGGGGACAGGGCGACGAGCAGTACTTC.

V and J are TRBV12-5 and TRBJ2-5; the D is unclear. The germline V gene encodes CDR1 LGHNT and CDR2 FRNRAP. Trimming removed 2 bases at V and 1 base at J, with 14 bases between. There are 16 residues in the CDR3. The CDR3 DNA is TGTGCTAGTGGTTTGACAGCTTACCGGATCCAAGAGACCCAGTACTTC. Protein: CASGLTAYRIQETQYF.

At least ten counts were recorded for this clonotype. The CDR3 sequence is CASSLAWVQNYGYTF. The DNA of the CDR3 is TGTGCCAGCAGCTTGGCCTGGGTGCAAAACTATGGCTACACCTTC. The V call is TRBV5-5, the J call TRBJ1-2, with D unresolved. V lost 0 bases, J lost 2 bases, and 11 bases lay in between. Germline CDR1 reads SGHKS; CDR2 reads YYEKEE (reference sequence). This CDR3 is built from 15 residues.

This clonotype was seen once. The chain couples TRBV10-1 to TRBJ2-2; 9 nucleotides match TRBD1. The germline gives CDR1 WNHNN, CDR2 SYGVQD (reference sequence). After removal of 5 bases from V and 1 base from J, the junction contained 8 bases not matched to a gene. This CDR3 spans 17 amino acids. The CDR3 nucleotides read TGCGCCAGCAGTCCAACCCCGGGACAGGGGAACACCGGGGAGCTGTTTTTT. Translating gives CASSPTPGQGNTGELFF.

The chain is built from TRBV19 and TRBJ2-3; maybe TRBD1 (5 bases). Between the trimmed V and J ends, which lost 4 bases and 1 base, there was a span of 12 bases. Germline V gene data show CDR1 as LNHDA and CDR2 as SQIVND (reference sequence). CDR3 length: 15 residues. DNA for the CDR3: TGTGCCAGTAGTAGGGGCGCCGGTGGCACAGATACGCAGTATTTT. Protein product: CASSRGAGGTDTQYF.

The chain combines TRBV19 with TRBJ1-2; 7 positions agree with TRBD1. Trimming at V came to 1 base and at J to 7 bases, leaving 9 bases not matched to a gene. The germline gives CDR1 LNHDA, CDR2 SQIVND (reference sequence). There are 15 residues in the CDR3. CDR3 DNA sequence: TGTGCCAGTAGTATAGGGAAGGGGGCTTTGGGTGGCTACACCTTC. It specifies CASSIGKGALGGYTF.

The chain couples TRBV4-3 to TRBJ1-5; 8 nucleotides match TRBD1. The length of the CDR3 is 15 residues. Germline CDR1 reads LGHNA; CDR2 reads YSLEER. J was trimmed by 7 bases and V by 4 bases; bases with no gene match: 9. The CDR3 DNA sequence: TGCGCCAGCAGCCGAGAGACAGGGGCGGGCCAGCCCCAGCATTTT. It codes for CASSRETGAGQPQHF.

This clonotype occurred a few times. This rearrangement joins TRBV20-1 to TRBJ1-2; tentatively, D is TRBD1 (5 bases). V lost 5 bases and J lost 1, with 8 bases in between. Per the germline V gene, CDR1 is DFQATT and CDR2 is SNEGSKA (reference sequence). This CDR3 spans 12 amino acids. CDR3 in DNA: TGCAGTGCTGAGACAGATAACTATGGCTACACCTTC. Amino acid sequence: CSAETDNYGYTF.

The chain has TRBV7-2 and TRBJ2-1, with TRBD2 identical over 9 bases. Germline V gene data show CDR1 as SGHTA and CDR2 as FQGNSA. V shed 0 bases and J 10 bases; nucleotides not matched to a gene: 10. CDR3 size: 16 residues. The CDR3 sequence: CASSLAGLASSGEQFF. The DNA for the CDR3 is TGTGCCAGCAGCTTAGCGGGACTAGCATCCTCGGGGGAGCAGTTCTTC.

The V call is TRBV7-6, the J call TRBJ2-1; the D gene is possibly TRBD2 (6 bases). TRBJ2-7 matches the DNA end more closely, so the J call is doubtful. This CDR3 is 13 amino acids long. Germline CDR1 reads SGHVS; CDR2 reads FNYEAQ. For the CDR3, the DNA is TGTGCCAGCAGCTCCGGGACTTACAATGAGCAGTACTTC. This translates into CASSSGTYNEQYF.

This clonotype was seen ten or more times. This chain uses TRBV29-1 with TRBJ2-1; D possibly corresponds to TRBD2 (5 bases). Trimming cost V 0 bases and J 6 bases, with 12 bases left between them. CDR3 length: 14 amino acids. Looked up from germline, CDR1 is SQVTM and CDR2 is ANQGSEA. The CDR3 nucleotides are TGCAGCGTTGAAGATCGGGAAGAGAGCAATGAGCAGTTCTTC. Protein product: CSVEDREESNEQFF.

Only one count was recorded for this clonotype. This chain connects TRBV19 to TRBJ1-1; no firm D call. Germline V gene data show CDR1 as LNHDA and CDR2 as SQIVND (reference sequence). V was cut by 7 bases and J by 4 bases, with 16 bases left in between. This CDR3 contains 14 residues. The CDR3 nucleotides read TGTGCCAGTAAGCGAGGACCCGTTGGCACTGAAGCTTTCTTT. Translation gives CASKRGPVGTEAFF.

This clonotype was counted between two and nine times. The chain links TRBV9 to TRBJ1-1; tentatively, D is TRBD1 (6 bases). Germline CDR1 and CDR2: SGDLS and YYNGEE. The CDR3 totals 15 residues. The germline V and J ends were trimmed by 2 bases and 3 bases, with 14 bases remaining between them. This chain's CDR3 is CASSVRGGLDTEAFF. For the CDR3, the DNA is TGTGCCAGCAGCGTGAGGGGGGGCTTGGACACTGAAGCTTTCTTT.

The chain employs TRBV10-2 and TRBJ2-7; TRBD2 matches 7 bases. Germline CDR1 is WSHSY and CDR2 is SAAADI. CDR3 size: 15 residues. Losses at the gene ends were 7 bases for V and 0 bases for J; bases not matched to a gene: 9. CDR3 region: CASTRSGKSSYEQYF. The CDR3 DNA sequence: TGCGCCAGCACCCGCAGCGGGAAGAGCTCCTACGAGCAGTACTTC.

This clonotype was recorded a few times. The chain combines TRBV28 with TRBJ2-1; D gene unclear. The V and J ends lost 6 bases and 8 bases respectively, with 20 bases between them. Germline V lookup: CDR1 MDHEN, CDR2 SYDVKM. This CDR3 spans 15 amino acids. CDR3 protein: CASSPDWDSRDEQFF. For the CDR3, the DNA is TGTGCCAGCAGCCCCGACTGGGATTCTCGCGATGAGCAGTTCTTC.

There are many counts of this clonotype. The CDR3 is CATSDLGWGGTEQFF. CDR3 DNA sequence: TGTGCCACCAGTGATTTAGGGTGGGGGGGGACGGAGCAGTTCTTC. The gene calls are TRBV24-1 and TRBJ2-1, with 7 bases matching TRBD2. J gave up 10 bases and V 1 base, and 9 bases lay outside the gene matches. The CDR3 is 15 residues long. Germline lookup yields CDR1 KGHDR and CDR2 SFDVKD.